The sequence of this T cell receptor beta chain was determined in a study of T cell responses to AZD1222 COVID-19 vaccine. Overall study: Samples with a second dose at about 4 or about 12 weeks were pooled together.

General study results and limits: Only a handful of people who got AZD1222 tested seropositive at baseline. White British donors predominated, females outnumbered males, and clonal diversity was possibly underestimated. None of the repertoires were sampled until the peak T cell response had passed.

The sample holds a few counts of this clone. Its matching antigen is unknown. Trimming at V came to 4 bases and at J to 8 bases, leaving 10 bases not matched to a gene. CDR1 LGHDT and CDR2 YNNKEL come from the germline V gene (reference sequence). This CDR3 is built from 15 residues. Assay: immunoSEQ multiplex PCR; the TCRdb copy retains only in-frame clones and omits some. The sample contains about 92,000 clones, more than 75% of which appear only once. This TCR was recovered from an adult in good health. The V and J genes are TRBV3-1 (or the pseudogene TRBV3-2) and TRBJ2-1; 8 bases are a match to TRBD1. Specimen: peripheral blood, collected on day 0 of AZD1222 vaccination. Here the CDR3 DNA reads TGTGCCAGCAGCCGAGAGGACAGGGACCTGGATGAGCAGTTCTTC. Its protein product is CASSREDRDLDEQFF.